This T cell receptor (beta chain) derives from a study of blood T cell repertoires in COVID-19 (TCRdb year 2020). Broadly, across the study: Samples from collaborators originated in the United States, Italy and Spain and spanned both the acute and convalescent phases of COVID-19. The material from the prospective study consisted of cDNA or gDNA derived from T cells, B-cell-depleted T cells, or PBMCs. Deeply sampled blood TCRbeta repertoires from subjects exposed to, actively infected with, or recovered from COVID-19 were included in the dataset. The repertoires were made available in a free public database intended to serve as a resource for research on the immune response to SARS-CoV-2. Samples were obtained from the ongoing ImmuneRACE study (first 160 participants) and from 1,000 to 1,500 subjects provided by 6 global collaborators. The sample metadata nearly always contained a de-identified subject ID, COVID-19 status, age in years and sex. Where available, HLA class I and class II types were taken from metadata supplied by the sample provider and were not determined by assay-based typing.

One collaborating source in Seattle enrolled patients during active infection and followed them longitudinally through the course of disease. The collaborating institutions used their own protocols to collect whole blood in K2EDTA tubes. For TCRbeta analysis, collaborators shipped samples in one of three forms: frozen whole blood, isolated PBMCs, or DNA extracted from either of those sample types. Spanning cysteine to phenylalanine, the CDR3 consists of 14 amino acids. Only the CDR3 part of the read is kept: 42 bases, read in frame from the first base. The germline V gene (reference sequence) specifies SGHNT as CDR1 and YYREEE as CDR2. Relative to germline, V is 0 bases shorter and J is 1 base shorter, with 7 bases between their ends. The immunoSEQ Assay, a bias-controlled multiplex PCR, was used to amplify TCRbeta CDR3 regions from genomic DNA. The source study handled its data this way. The number of nucleated cells in each sample was estimated from the amplification of reference gene primers within the assay. Sequence reads were collapsed and filtered to measure the absolute abundance of every unique TCRbeta CDR3 rearrangement. For each sample, productive Simpson clonality was calculated by taking the square root of Simpson's diversity index across productive rearrangements. This immuneACCESS table, as held by TCRdb, lists in-frame sequences with V and J called but not all clones. Of the missing ones, under half trace to an unresolved V gene in checked studies; the others have no known cause. For V, J and clone size, that table is used; D and trimming come from the DNA. Counted in this sample were 150,000 to 200,000 clones; roughly 76% of them appeared once. Of the sample, more than 9.5% falls within the top ten clones.

Paper-wide results and their limitations: The quantity of clinical and demographic metadata differed by source and by participant and was supplied without curation.

About this clone: The antigen it recognizes is unknown. Per-base qualities were not stored, and no clone one base away is much larger.

The chain employs TRBV5-4 and TRBJ1-1; TRBD1 might be the D gene, on 5 matching bases. The specimen sequenced was peripheral blood. The TCR was taken from a woman aged 40 to 50 with COVID-19, enrolled during active disease. CDR3 sequence: CASSLGRGNTEAFF. The DNA reads TGTGCCAGCAGCTTGGGGAGGGGGAACACTGAAGCTTTCTTT.